Following are 28 T cell receptor beta chains from one sample sequenced in a study of blood T cell repertoires in COVID-19. Sequencing was performed with immunoSEQ multiplex PCR; in TCRdb, only in-frame clones are kept and a portion is missing. The sample has over 150,000 clones, about 80% seen once. The sample taken for sequencing was peripheral blood. The receptor set was obtained from a woman aged 55-70 years with COVID-19, enrolled during active disease.

The chain links TRBV3-1 (or the pseudogene TRBV3-2) to TRBJ1-2; weak D call: TRBD1 (5 bases). V was pared by 0 bases and J by 8 bases, with 7 bases between. Germline values: CDR1 LGHDT, CDR2 YNNKEL (reference sequence). The CDR3 runs to 12 residues. CDR3 amino acids: CASSQEGVGYTF. CDR3 nucleotides: TGTGCCAGCAGCCAAGAAGGGGTCGGCTACACCTTC.

The genes are TRBV3-1 (or the pseudogene TRBV3-2) and TRBJ1-6; 10 bases are shared with TRBD1. This CDR3 is built from 14 residues. Germline CDR1 and CDR2: LGHDT and YNNKEL (reference sequence). Trimming removed 4 bases from V and 10 bases from J; junction bases left unmatched: 4. CDR3 loop: CASSPGQGESPLHF. As DNA, the CDR3 is TGTGCCAGCAGCCCAGGACAGGGGGAATCACCCCTCCACTTT.

The gene calls are TRBV7-3 and TRBJ2-1; D remains unclear. Per the germline V gene, CDR1 is SGHTA and CDR2 is FQGTGA. The V and J ends lost 3 bases and 10 bases respectively, with 10 bases between them. This CDR3 contains 12 residues. The CDR3 DNA reads TGTGCCAGCAGCTTTTCGGGTGGGGAGCAGTTCTTC. As protein: CASSFSGGEQFF.

J is TRBJ1-4 and V is TRBV2; no firm D call. CDR1 is SNHLY, CDR2 FYNNEI, per germline. The CDR3 runs 16 residues. The germline V and J ends were trimmed by 4 bases and 1 base, with 13 bases remaining between them. CDR3 amino acids: CASSAANPGTNEKLFF. Here the CDR3 DNA reads TGTGCCAGCAGTGCGGCGAACCCGGGAACTAATGAAAAACTGTTTTTT.

The rearrangement joins TRBV4-2 to TRBJ1-1; 7 bases match TRBD1. With 3 bases clipped from V and 4 bases from J, the junction kept 8 bases outside the gene matches. The CDR3 extends over 15 amino acids. From germline, CDR1 is LGHNA and CDR2 YNFKEQ. CDR3 nucleotide sequence: TGTGCCAGCAGCCAGGGGGGACAGCTTGGCACTGAAGCTTTCTTT. It specifies CASSQGGQLGTEAFF.

This clone came up once. CDR3 in DNA: TGTGCCACCAGTGATTCTGCGGGTGAGACCCAGTACTTC. Translation: CATSDSAGETQYF. J is TRBJ2-5 and V is TRBV24-1; possibly TRBD2 for D (5 bases). Trimming stripped 2 bases from V and 5 bases from J, with 8 bases between. The length of the CDR3 is 13 residues. Germline CDR1 and CDR2: KGHDR and SFDVKD.

The chain is built from TRBV24-1 and TRBJ2-2; D gene uncertain. The germline V and J ends were trimmed by 9 bases and 3 bases, with 10 bases remaining between them. The CDR3 runs to 13 residues. Germline-derived CDR1 and CDR2 are KGHDR and SFDVKD. In DNA, the CDR3 is TGTGCCACCTCTTCTTCGGACACCGGGGAGCTGTTTTTT. Translated, it gives CATSSSDTGELFF.

This chain connects TRBV6-5 to TRBJ1-1, with 9 bases fitting TRBD1. CDR1 is MNHEY, CDR2 SVGAGI, per germline. CDR3 length: 14 residues. The V segment lost 7 bases and the J segment 1 base; nucleotides outside the gene matches: 4. In DNA, the CDR3 is TGTGCCAGCAACCTGGACAGGGGGAACACTGAAGCTTTCTTT. It translates to CASNLDRGNTEAFF.

The chain combines TRBV30 with TRBJ1-1; the D gene is possibly TRBD1 (5 bases). The CDR3 runs to 13 residues. Germline CDR1 reads GTSNPN; CDR2 reads SVGIG (reference sequence). Between the trimmed V and J ends, which lost 0 bases and 6 bases, there was a span of 11 bases. The CDR3 coding sequence is TGTGCCTGGAGTGTACAAGGGGCCCCTGAAGCTTTCTTT. It is translated as CAWSVQGAPEAFF.

The rearrangement uses TRBV30 and TRBJ1-4; TRBD1 matches 7 bases. Germline CDR1 is GTSNPN and CDR2 is SVGIG (reference sequence). With 1 base clipped from V and 3 bases from J, the junction kept 23 bases outside the gene matches. The CDR3 loop spans 21 amino acids. In nucleotides, the CDR3 is TGTGCCTGGAGTGCCCGACAGGGTGCTAATGAATCCTTGGTCGCTAATGAAAAACTGTTTTTT. It encodes CAWSARQGANESLVANEKLFF.

The chain carries TRBV3-1 (or the pseudogene TRBV3-2) and TRBJ2-1; 12 nucleotides match TRBD2. From germline, CDR1 is LGHDT and CDR2 YNNKEL (reference sequence). Trimming took 2 bases from V and 0 from J; bases not matched to a gene: 11. This CDR3 contains 20 residues. CDR3 region: CASSQRTPTSGSISYNEQFF. The CDR3 DNA reads TGTGCCAGCAGCCAACGTACCCCGACTAGCGGGAGTATCTCCTACAATGAGCAGTTCTTC.

The V call is TRBV6-5, the J call TRBJ1-1; possibly TRBD1 for D (6 bases). Trimming left V 7 bases short and J 7 bases short, with 13 bases between. The CDR3 spans 12 residues. CDR1 is MNHEY, CDR2 SVGAGI, per germline. For the CDR3, the DNA is TGTGCCAGCACCCAAACACAGGGTGAAGCTTTCTTT. This encodes CASTQTQGEAFF.

The chain combines TRBV7-8 with TRBJ1-5; 7 nucleotides align to TRBD1. Losses at the gene ends were 5 bases for V and 0 bases for J; bases not matched to a gene: 4. The CDR3 has 15 residues. Germline V gene sequence: CDR1 SGHVS, CDR2 FQNEAQ. The DNA of the CDR3 is TGTGCCAGCAGCAGACAGGGAGGTAGCAATCAGCCCCAGCATTTT. Translation: CASSRQGGSNQPQHF.

The V and J genes are TRBV3-1 (or the pseudogene TRBV3-2) and TRBJ1-2, with D possibly TRBD1 on 6 matching bases. The V and J ends lost 3 bases and 7 bases respectively, with 24 bases between them. The CDR3 length is 17 residues. Germline CDR1 is LGHDT and CDR2 is YNNKEL (reference sequence). Here the CDR3 DNA reads TGTGCCAGCAGCCACTTTACAGGGCTCTTGATCTTCTCTGGCTACACCTTC. Amino acids: CASSHFTGLLIFSGYTF.

This rearrangement joins TRBV19 to TRBJ1-2; 7 nucleotides agree with TRBD1. The CDR3 loop spans 15 amino acids. Losses at the gene ends were 3 bases for V and 5 bases for J; bases not matched to a gene: 9. Germline CDR1 and CDR2: LNHDA and SQIVND (reference sequence). CDR3 sequence: CASSIKGAYRYGYTF. The DNA of the CDR3 is TGTGCCAGTAGTATCAAGGGGGCGTATCGATATGGCTACACCTTC.

The V gene is TRBV11-2, the J gene TRBJ1-4, with TRBD1 matching over 7 bases. The CDR3 is made up of 17 amino acids. V shed 4 bases and J 4 bases; nucleotides not matched to a gene: 12. Germline V gives CDR1 SGHAT, CDR2 FQNNGV. CDR3 DNA sequence: TGTGCCAGCAGCTCCGGGGTAGGAGGGGGCCTTAATGAAAAACTGTTTTTT. Translating it yields CASSSGVGGGLNEKLFF. The full variable domain, with the rest looked up from reference TRBV11-2 and TRBJ1-4, is EAGVAQSPRYKIIEKRQSVAFWCNPISGHATLYWYQQILGQGPKLLIQFQNNGVVDDSQLPKDRFSAERLKGVDSTLKIQPAKLEDSAVYLCASSSGVGGGLNEKLFFGSGTQLSVL.

The chain recombines TRBV7-2 with TRBJ1-6; D not resolved. V gave up 1 base and J gave up 6 bases, with 10 bases separating them. The CDR3 has 15 amino acids. The germline CDR1 and CDR2 sequences are SGHTA and FQGNSA. The CDR3 here is CASSLVSQFNSPLHF. The DNA of the CDR3 is TGTGCCAGCAGCTTAGTGTCCCAGTTTAATTCACCCCTCCACTTT.

The chain's CDR3 is CASSIQDNSNQPQHF. The DNA for the CDR3 is TGTGCCAGCAGCATCCAGGACAATAGCAATCAGCCCCAGCATTTT. The V and J genes are TRBV7-9 and TRBJ1-5; D possibly corresponds to TRBD1 (5 bases). CDR1 SEHNR and CDR2 FQNEAQ come from the germline V gene (reference sequence). V was shortened by 5 bases and J by 0 bases, with 11 bases between the two germline ends. This CDR3 spans 15 amino acids.

The chain couples TRBV6-1 to TRBJ2-2; D gene ambiguous. V shed 3 bases and J shed 0 bases, with 11 bases lying between them. From germline, CDR1 is MNHNS and CDR2 SASEGT. The CDR3 contains 16 residues. The CDR3 region is CASSDRQVANTGELFF. As DNA, the CDR3 is TGTGCCAGCAGTGACCGGCAGGTGGCGAACACCGGGGAGCTGTTTTTT.

The rearrangement links TRBV7-8 to TRBJ2-7; no reliable D call. This CDR3 has 14 amino acids. Trimming shortened V by 1 base and J by 6 bases, and 13 bases separated the two germline ends. Germline CDR1 is SGHVS and CDR2 is FQNEAQ. CDR3 region: CASSLVVRLSEQYF. The CDR3 bases are TGTGCCAGCAGCTTAGTAGTCAGGCTGAGCGAGCAGTACTTC.

The table lists this clone with a count of one. The CDR3 nucleotides read TGTGCCAGCACCCCCACGGGACTAGCGGGCAATGAGCAGTTCTTC. Protein sequence: CASTPTGLAGNEQFF. The chain combines TRBV7-2 with TRBJ2-1; 12 nucleotides line up with TRBD2. V dropped 7 bases and J dropped 6; count of bases not matched to a gene: 7. This CDR3 is built from 15 residues. The germline CDR1 and CDR2 sequences are SGHTA and FQGNSA.

This chain links TRBV7-2 with TRBJ2-1; 10 bases match TRBD2. The CDR3 runs 14 residues. With 5 bases clipped from V and 4 bases from J, the junction kept 2 bases outside the gene matches. CDR1 and CDR2 from the germline V gene are SGHTA and FQGNSA. This CDR3 reads CASSTGLAYNEQFF. In nucleotides, the CDR3 is TGTGCCAGCAGCACGGGACTAGCGTACAATGAGCAGTTCTTC.

This sequence joins TRBV11-2 and TRBJ1-3, with TRBD1 matching 8 bases. Germline V gene data show CDR1 as SGHAT and CDR2 as FQNNGV. The CDR3 is 12 amino acids. J gave up 11 bases and V 6 bases, and 6 bases lay outside the gene matches. CDR3 amino acids: CASRDTGGSIYF. The DNA for the CDR3 is TGTGCCAGCAGGGATACAGGGGGGTCCATATATTTT.

CDR3 amino acids: CASSLELRRTDTQYF. The CDR3 DNA reads as TGCGCCAGCAGCTTGGAATTGCGGCGCACAGATACGCAGTATTTT. V is TRBV5-1 and J is TRBJ2-3; D ambiguous. CDR1 SGHRS and CDR2 YFSETQ come from the germline V gene. V dropped 0 bases and J dropped 1 base, with 9 bases sitting between them. The CDR3 contains 15 residues.

The rearrangement joins TRBV30 to TRBJ2-2; 8 bases line up with TRBD1. Germline V lookup: CDR1 GTSNPN, CDR2 SVGIG (reference sequence). J lost 9 bases, V lost 5 bases, and 8 bases had no gene match. CDR3 length: 13 amino acids. CDR3 sequence: CAWGRDRGWELFF. DNA of the CDR3: TGTGCCTGGGGACGAGACAGGGGATGGGAGCTGTTTTTT.

As regards this clone: The junction does not match germline at one end; this may be a read error. The genes are TRBV7-7 and TRBJ1-1, with D perhaps TRBD1 (5 bases). The CDR3 spans 13 residues. Germline CDR1 is SSHAT and CDR2 is FNYEAQ (reference sequence). In DNA, the CDR3 is TGTGCTAGCAGCTCTGACAGGAACACTGAAGCTTTCTTT. Translating gives CASSSDRNTEAFF.

This clone showed up just a few times. This chain links TRBV10-3 with TRBJ1-1; 9 bases fit TRBD1. Germline V gene data show CDR1 as ENHRY and CDR2 as SYGVKD. V was clipped by 4 bases and J by 1 base; unmatched bases: 10. This CDR3 region has 17 residues. The CDR3 sequence: CAISGALGTGSNTEAFF. In DNA, the CDR3 is TGTGCCATCAGTGGGGCGTTGGGGACAGGGTCGAACACTGAAGCTTTCTTT.

This chain joins TRBV10-3 and TRBJ1-5; D may be TRBD1 (5 bases). With 1 base removed from V and 1 base from J, the gap between germline ends came to 11 bases. There are 16 residues in the CDR3. Germline CDR1 and CDR2: ENHRY and SYGVKD. The CDR3 DNA follows: TGTGCCATCAGTGAGTGGGGCTCAGAAAGCAATCAGCCCCAGCATTTT. This translates into CAISEWGSESNQPQHF.